This T cell receptor (beta chain) was identified during a study of cytomegalovirus exposure and HLA in healthy donors. Trimming removed 6 bases from V and 1 base from J; junction bases left unmatched: 6. The CDR3 spans 15 residues. Germline assignment: CDR1 WSHSY and CDR2 SAAADI. As concerns this clone: As yet, its antigen is unknown.

A multiplex PCR was run with 60 Vbeta primers and 13 Jbeta primers. Profiled with immunoSEQ multiplex PCR; TCRdb holds only in-frame clones, not every one. The sample includes 120,000 to 150,000 clones, roughly four fifths of them seen just once. General study results and limits: In a later analysis, fewer than 20,000 TCR beta sequences were associated with HLA alleles at 0.05 false discovery rate. In a later analysis, V- and J-gene trimming of beta chains associated with a DCLRE1C missense variant, replicated independently.

Nominally healthy donors were sampled, though unrecorded immune exposures were likely. V usage is TRBV10-2 and J usage is TRBJ2-5, with TRBD2 identical over 9 bases. The specimen sequenced was PBMCs. The sequence derives from a man in his forties in good health and CMV-seropositive. CDR3 protein: CASSRGGRVQETQYF. In nucleotides, the CDR3 is TGCGCCAGCAGCCGGGGCGGGAGGGTCCAAGAGACCCAGTACTTC.